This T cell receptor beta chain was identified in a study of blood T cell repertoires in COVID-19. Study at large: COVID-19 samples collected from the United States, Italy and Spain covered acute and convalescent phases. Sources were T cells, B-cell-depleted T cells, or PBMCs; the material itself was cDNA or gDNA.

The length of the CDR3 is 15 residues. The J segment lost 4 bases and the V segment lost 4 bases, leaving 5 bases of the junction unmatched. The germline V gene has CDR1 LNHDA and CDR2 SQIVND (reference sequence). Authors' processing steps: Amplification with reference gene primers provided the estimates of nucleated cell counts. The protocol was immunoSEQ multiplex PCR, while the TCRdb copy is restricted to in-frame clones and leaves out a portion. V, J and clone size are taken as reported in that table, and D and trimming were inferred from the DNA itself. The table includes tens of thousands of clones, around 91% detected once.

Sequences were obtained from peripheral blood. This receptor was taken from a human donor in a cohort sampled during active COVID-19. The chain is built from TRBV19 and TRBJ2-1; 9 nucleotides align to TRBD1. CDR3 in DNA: TGTGCCAGTAGTACCGGACAGGGGCGGTACAATGAGCAGTTCTTC. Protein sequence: CASSTGQGRYNEQFF.